One T cell receptor beta chain is described in this entry. Which antigen it targets is not known. Base qualities are not recorded, but no much larger clone differs from it by a single base. Trimming removed 4 bases from V and 7 bases from J; the gene matches leave 1 base unexplained. From its cysteine to its phenylalanine, the CDR3 spans 13 amino acids. The CDR3 DNA has 39 bases and is translated from base 1. Reading the germline V gene gives CDR1 MNHEY and CDR2 SVGEGT. The data derive from a study of blood T cell repertoires in COVID-19 (dated by TCRdb to about 2020). In terms of the full investigation: Collaborator samples came from the United States, Italy and Spain and covered acute and convalescent phases of COVID-19. Deeply sampled blood TCRbeta repertoires from subjects exposed to, actively infected with, or recovered from COVID-19 were included in the dataset. The samples were drawn from the first 160 participants of the ongoing ImmuneRACE study and from 1,254 subjects provided by 6 global collaborators. The repertoires were released in a freely available public database intended as a resource for research on the immune response to SARS-CoV-2. The sample metadata nearly always contained a de-identified subject ID, COVID-19 status, age in years and sex. The prospective study material was composed of cDNA or gDNA derived from T cells, B-cell-depleted T cells, or PBMCs. Where available, HLA class I and class II types were taken from metadata supplied by the sample provider and were not determined by assay-based typing.

In the prospective study, participants were about 18 to 95 years old, resided in fewer than 25 geographic areas of the United States, and were enrolled through a virtual design. In the prospective study, participants were assigned to cohorts based on the clinical history participants reported in a screening survey and a study questionnaire. ImmuneRACE Cohort 3 recovered participants were defined by two consecutive negative NP/OP PCR tests, healthcare professional clearance, or symptom resolution. Each participant in the prospective study had whole blood, serum and a nasopharyngeal or oropharyngeal swab collected by mobile phlebotomists. Additional blood draws and questionnaires over an approximately 2-month period could optionally be provided by prospective study participants. Prospective study blood samples were shipped either frozen or at room temperature before DNA extraction. Summary of the overall study and its limitations: The quantity of clinical and demographic metadata differed by source and by participant and was supplied without curation.

TCRbeta CDR3 regions were amplified from genomic DNA using the immunoSEQ Assay, a bias-controlled multiplex PCR. The authors' analysis ran thus. The number of nucleated cells in each sample was estimated by amplification of reference gene primers within the assay. To quantify the absolute abundance of each unique TCRbeta CDR3 rearrangement, sequence reads were collapsed and filtered. For each sample, productive Simpson clonality was calculated as the square root of Simpson's diversity index over productive rearrangements. TCRdb took over this immuneACCESS table, retaining in-frame rearrangements with V and J assigned. Such tables are incomplete; in checked studies, under half of the missing clones stem from an unresolved V gene, and the remainder is unexplained. V and J calls and clone size are given by that table; D and trimming were obtained from the DNA. This sample gives over 250,000 clones in total; over 75% of them show up just once. Of the sample, about 1.1% falls within the top ten clones.

The TCR sequence derives from a woman under 40 who had recovered from COVID-19. The chain is made from TRBV6-2 or TRBV6-3 and TRBJ2-1; 10 bases in between match TRBD2. The material sequenced was PBMCs or T cells enriched from blood (not recorded which). This receptor has the CDR3 CASSLLAGNEQFF. Here is the DNA: TGTGCCAGCAGTTTACTAGCGGGGAATGAGCAGTTCTTC.